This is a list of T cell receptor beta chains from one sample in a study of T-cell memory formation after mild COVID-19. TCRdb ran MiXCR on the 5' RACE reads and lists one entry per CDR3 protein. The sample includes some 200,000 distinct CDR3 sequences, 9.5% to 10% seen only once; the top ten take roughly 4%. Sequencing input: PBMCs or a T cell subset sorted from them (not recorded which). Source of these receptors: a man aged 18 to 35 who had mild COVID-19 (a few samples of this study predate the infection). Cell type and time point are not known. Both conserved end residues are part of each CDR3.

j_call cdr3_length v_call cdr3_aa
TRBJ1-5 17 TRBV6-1 CASSPGAQGWGNQPQHF
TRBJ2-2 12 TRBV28 CASREGTGELFF
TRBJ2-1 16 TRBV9 CASSGGLQRGNNEQFF
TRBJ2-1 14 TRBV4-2 CASSQRREGAAGFF
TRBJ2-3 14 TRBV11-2 CASSLSRVQGTQYF
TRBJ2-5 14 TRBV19 CASSPAGVRETQYF
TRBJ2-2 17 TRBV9 CASSVATGAGNTGELFF
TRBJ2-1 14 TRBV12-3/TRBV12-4 CASSFRGRETARFF
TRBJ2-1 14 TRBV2 CASSGSPSYNEQFF
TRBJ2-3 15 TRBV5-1 CASRGVAGNTDTQYF
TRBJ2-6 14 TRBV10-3 CAIRDSSGANVLTF
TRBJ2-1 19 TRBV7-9 CASSLRQGPNLSSYNEQFF
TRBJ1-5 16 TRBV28 CASSLGGREKNQPQHF
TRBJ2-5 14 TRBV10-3 CAISAGGYQETQYF
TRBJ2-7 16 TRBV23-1 CASSQSRTLKRHEQYF
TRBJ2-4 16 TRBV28 CASSLRGALAKNIQYF
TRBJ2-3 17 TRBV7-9 CASSLVIRLAGADTQYF
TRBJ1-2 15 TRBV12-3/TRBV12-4 CASSLGSPRGWGYTF
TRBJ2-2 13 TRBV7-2 CASSRWPTGELFF
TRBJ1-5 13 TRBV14 CASAKGARQPQHF
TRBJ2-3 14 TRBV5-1 CASSSAGITDTQYF
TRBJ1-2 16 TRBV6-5 CASSYSLPAGAHGYTF
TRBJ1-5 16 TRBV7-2 CASSLKGGQGYQPQHF
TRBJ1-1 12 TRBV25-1 CASSEQGTEAFF